These T cell receptor beta chains were read from a single sample in a study of T cell changes during pregnancy in multiple sclerosis. The assay was immunoSEQ multiplex PCR, and TCRdb's table has in-frame clones only and misses some. Altogether roughly 15,000 clones are present, more than 70% being singletons, with the ten largest covering roughly a sixth. Material: CD8+ T cells from peripheral blood mononuclear cells, obtained in the third trimester of pregnancy. The receptors derive from a female donor in good health, enrolled as a control in a pregnancy study. Each CDR3 is given with its conserved first and last residue. Fields, in order: V gene, clone size, D gene, J gene, CDR3 DNA, CDR3 protein. The D gene is left open where the match is weak. Clone size is stated in some rows and not others, as once, few, many or a class when expanded.

v_gene: TRBV11-2; abundance: few; d_gene: .; j_gene: TRBJ1-1; CDR3nt: TGTGCCAGCAGCCTAGGGAGTATTGAAGCTTTCTTT; CDR3aa: CASSLGSIEAFF
v_gene: TRBV4-2; abundance: large; d_gene: .; j_gene: TRBJ2-7; CDR3nt: TGTGCCAGCAGCCAAGAGTTTGGGGACTTTTACGAGCAGTACTTC; CDR3aa: CASSQEFGDFYEQYF
v_gene: TRBV11-2; abundance: .; d_gene: TRBD1; j_gene: TRBJ1-1; CDR3nt: TGTGCCAGCAGCTTAGGGACAGGGTCTGAAGCTTTCTTT; CDR3aa: CASSLGTGSEAFF
v_gene: TRBV6-5; abundance: .; d_gene: TRBD2; j_gene: TRBJ2-3; CDR3nt: TGTGCCAGCAGTTACGGGACTAGCGGGACAGATACGCAGTATTTT; CDR3aa: CASSYGTSGTDTQYF
v_gene: TRBV5-1; abundance: .; d_gene: .; j_gene: TRBJ2-7; CDR3nt: TGCGCCAGCAGCGCGGGACCGACCTACGAGCAGTACTTC; CDR3aa: CASSAGPTYEQYF
v_gene: TRBV25-1; abundance: .; d_gene: .; j_gene: TRBJ2-7; CDR3nt: TGTGCCAGCAGTGGCTCAGGGGCCTACGAGCAGTACTTC; CDR3aa: CASSGSGAYEQYF
v_gene: TRBV29-1; abundance: .; d_gene: TRBD2; j_gene: TRBJ2-3; CDR3nt: TGCAGCGTTGCCCGGACTAGCGGGGGGTCAGATACGCAGTATTTT; CDR3aa: CSVARTSGGSDTQYF
v_gene: TRBV6-5; abundance: .; d_gene: .; j_gene: TRBJ2-1; CDR3nt: TGTGCCAGCAGTTCAGACGGACTCTTCTTCGGGAATGAGCAGTTCTTC; CDR3aa: CASSSDGLFFGNEQFF
v_gene: TRBV7-9; abundance: .; d_gene: .; j_gene: TRBJ2-7; CDR3nt: TGTGCCAGCAGCCCAGGGAATTACGAGCAGTACTTC; CDR3aa: CASSPGNYEQYF
v_gene: TRBV19; abundance: .; d_gene: .; j_gene: TRBJ1-3; CDR3nt: TGTGCCAGTACCCCGGACCGGGACACCCGTTGGGGAAACACCATATATTTT; CDR3aa: CASTPDRDTRWGNTIYF
v_gene: TRBV7-8; abundance: .; d_gene: TRBD1; j_gene: TRBJ1-1; CDR3nt: TGTGCCAGCAGCCCCACTCCGGGACAGGTCGAAGCTTTCTTT; CDR3aa: CASSPTPGQVEAFF
v_gene: TRBV19; abundance: .; d_gene: TRBD1; j_gene: TRBJ1-5; CDR3nt: TGTGCCAGTCGGGTCGGACAGGGCATTCCTGCCCAGCATTTT; CDR3aa: CASRVGQGIPAQHF
v_gene: TRBV9; abundance: .; d_gene: .; j_gene: TRBJ2-2; CDR3nt: TGTGCCTCCGGGGGCGGGGAGCTGTTTTTT; CDR3aa: CASGGGELFF
v_gene: TRBV29-1; abundance: few; d_gene: TRBD1; j_gene: TRBJ1-2; CDR3nt: TGCAGCGTTCCGGACAGGGGGCTTTATGGCTACACCTTC; CDR3aa: CSVPDRGLYGYTF
v_gene: TRBV1; abundance: .; d_gene: .; j_gene: TRBJ2-3; CDR3nt: TGCACCAGCAGCCAAGGACCGGCTAGCGGGAGCACAGATACGCAGTATTTT; CDR3aa: CTSSQGPASGSTDTQYF
v_gene: TRBV5-1; abundance: .; d_gene: TRBD2; j_gene: TRBJ2-7; CDR3nt: TGCGCCAGCAGCTGGAGGTCCGGACTAGCCGGCGACTACGAGCAGTACTTC; CDR3aa: CASSWRSGLAGDYEQYF
v_gene: TRBV7-9; abundance: once; d_gene: .; j_gene: TRBJ2-1; CDR3nt: TGTGCCAGCACCCCGGGGGGCGATGAGCAGTTCTTC; CDR3aa: CASTPGGDEQFF
v_gene: TRBV28; abundance: .; d_gene: .; j_gene: TRBJ1-1; CDR3nt: TGTGCCAGCAGTTTGGTTACGGGCACTGAAGCTTTCTTT; CDR3aa: CASSLVTGTEAFF
v_gene: TRBV18; abundance: once; d_gene: TRBD1; j_gene: TRBJ2-1; CDR3nt: TGTGCCAGCTCACAGGTGGGACAGGGAATTCGCAATGAGCAGTTCTTC; CDR3aa: CASSQVGQGIRNEQFF
v_gene: TRBV30; abundance: .; d_gene: TRBD2; j_gene: TRBJ2-1; CDR3nt: TGTGCCTGGGGCCGAGGGTTAGCGGGGGGGGCCTGGGGTGAGCAGTTCTTC; CDR3aa: CAWGRGLAGGAWGEQFF
v_gene: TRBV7-8; abundance: .; d_gene: TRBD1; j_gene: TRBJ1-6; CDR3nt: TGTGCCAGCAGCCCACCACGGGACAGGGAGAGGCCCCTCCACTTT; CDR3aa: CASSPPRDRERPLHF
v_gene: TRBV27; abundance: .; d_gene: .; j_gene: TRBJ2-1; CDR3nt: TGTGCCAGCAGTTTATGGGGAGATGAGCAGTTCTTC; CDR3aa: CASSLWGDEQFF
v_gene: TRBV5-1; abundance: few; d_gene: TRBD2; j_gene: TRBJ2-3; CDR3nt: TGCGCCAGCAGCTCTTCTAGCGGGAGTCGAGCAGATACGCAGTATTTT; CDR3aa: CASSSSSGSRADTQYF
v_gene: TRBV9; abundance: .; d_gene: .; j_gene: TRBJ1-4; CDR3nt: TGTGCCAGCAGCGCGGGGGGTAACGGTGAAAAACTGTTTTTT; CDR3aa: CASSAGGNGEKLFF
v_gene: TRBV5-5; abundance: .; d_gene: .; j_gene: TRBJ1-1; CDR3nt: TGTGCCAGCAGTTGGACAGTTCAAATCGCTGAAGCTTTCTTT; CDR3aa: CASSWTVQIAEAFF
v_gene: TRBV29-1; abundance: .; d_gene: .; j_gene: TRBJ1-1; CDR3nt: TGCAGCGTTGAACCGGGGGGGAGGAACACTGAAGCTTTCTTT; CDR3aa: CSVEPGGRNTEAFF
v_gene: TRBV30; abundance: .; d_gene: .; j_gene: TRBJ2-7; CDR3nt: TGTGCCTGGATAGGAGACCCTCCCTCCTACGAGCAGTACTTC; CDR3aa: CAWIGDPPSYEQYF
v_gene: TRBV23-1; abundance: .; d_gene: TRBD1; j_gene: TRBJ2-1; CDR3nt: TGCGCCAGCAGACTCGAGAGGACAGGTACCTACAATGAGCAGTTCTTC; CDR3aa: CASRLERTGTYNEQFF
v_gene: TRBV5-6; abundance: .; d_gene: TRBD1; j_gene: TRBJ2-7; CDR3nt: TGTGCCAGCAGCGGGACAGCTTCCTACGAGCAGTACTTC; CDR3aa: CASSGTASYEQYF
v_gene: TRBV7-8; abundance: .; d_gene: TRBD1; j_gene: TRBJ1-1; CDR3nt: TGTGCCAGCAGCTATACAGGGGTTGTGAACACTGAAGCTTTCTTT; CDR3aa: CASSYTGVVNTEAFF
v_gene: TRBV9; abundance: .; d_gene: .; j_gene: TRBJ2-1; CDR3nt: TGTGCCAGCAGCGTACAACAGCTTGTTACCTACAATGAGCAGTTCTTC; CDR3aa: CASSVQQLVTYNEQFF
v_gene: TRBV5-1; abundance: few; d_gene: TRBD2; j_gene: TRBJ2-1; CDR3nt: TGCGCCAGCAGCTTGGCCGGGACTAGCGGGAGGGGAGATGAGCAGTTCTTC; CDR3aa: CASSLAGTSGRGDEQFF
v_gene: TRBV7-8; abundance: .; d_gene: .; j_gene: TRBJ2-1; CDR3nt: TGTGCCAGCAGCTGGACTCTTGACGATGAGCAGTTCTTC; CDR3aa: CASSWTLDDEQFF
v_gene: TRBV19; abundance: few; d_gene: .; j_gene: TRBJ2-7; CDR3nt: TGTGCCAGTAGTATGGGCGATTTCGGCGGGTTGGACGAGCAGTACTTC; CDR3aa: CASSMGDFGGLDEQYF
v_gene: TRBV27; abundance: .; d_gene: TRBD2; j_gene: TRBJ2-7; CDR3nt: TGTGCCAGCAGTTTAGGACTAGCGGGCAACTACGAGCAGTACTTC; CDR3aa: CASSLGLAGNYEQYF
v_gene: TRBV2; abundance: .; d_gene: .; j_gene: TRBJ1-5; CDR3nt: TGTGCCAGCAAGGGAGACAATACAAATCAGCCCCAGCATTTT; CDR3aa: CASKGDNTNQPQHF
v_gene: TRBV29-1; abundance: few; d_gene: .; j_gene: TRBJ1-1; CDR3nt: TGCAGCGTTGAAGAGCAGGGTTACACTGAAGCTTTCTTT; CDR3aa: CSVEEQGYTEAFF
v_gene: TRBV11-2; abundance: .; d_gene: TRBD2; j_gene: TRBJ2-1; CDR3nt: TGTGCCAGCAGCTTAACTAGCGGGAACCGCAATGAGCAGTTCTTC; CDR3aa: CASSLTSGNRNEQFF
v_gene: TRBV6-1; abundance: few; d_gene: TRBD1; j_gene: TRBJ2-2; CDR3nt: TGTGCCAGCAAGGGACAGGGCGACACCGGGGAGCTGTTTTTT; CDR3aa: CASKGQGDTGELFF
v_gene: TRBV4-1; abundance: .; d_gene: TRBD1; j_gene: TRBJ1-4; CDR3nt: TGCGCCAGCAGCCAACCCCACCTTTGGACAGGGGGCCGGTTAACTAATGAAAAACTGTTTTTT; CDR3aa: CASSQPHLWTGGRLTNEKLFF
v_gene: TRBV11-3; abundance: .; d_gene: TRBD2; j_gene: TRBJ2-7; CDR3nt: TGTGCCAGCAGGGAAGCGGGGGGTTCTTCCTACGAGCAGTACTTC; CDR3aa: CASREAGGSSYEQYF
v_gene: TRBV7-8; abundance: .; d_gene: .; j_gene: TRBJ2-1; CDR3nt: TGTGCCAGCAGCGACCCCGGGAGACAATCCCCCCCCAATGAGCAGTTCTTC; CDR3aa: CASSDPGRQSPPNEQFF